This TCR beta chain was sequenced for a study of vaccination effects on CD4 cells after COVID-19. Study-wide background: After the second dose, samples were taken at median day 72.

Assay used: immunoSEQ multiplex PCR; TCRdb lists only in-frame clones, some missing. The sample has tens of thousands of clones; 70% to 85% are singletons. The CDR3 length is 14 residues. CDR1 LGHNA and CDR2 YNFKEQ come from the germline V gene. Trimming cost V 5 bases and J 1 base, with 11 bases left between them. With regard to this clone: Its specificity is not known.

Study findings and constraints: Substantial clonal contraction characterized both infection- and vaccine-induced clones late after vaccination. No early post-infection timepoints were available in the study, which also included few convalescent patients.

Under the ViraFEST assay, PBMC were stimulated with viral peptide pools so that antigen-specific CD4+ T cells expanded. Sequencing was performed afterwards. After around nine days in culture, the CD4+ T cells were isolated. Vaccine administered to participants consisted of two doses of either BNT162b2 or mRNA-1273. Vaccinated recipients, who were negative for nucleocapsid antibodies, had no history of SARS-CoV-2 infection. The sequences come from CD4+ T cells from PBMCs cultured with HCoV-229E spike peptides, collected after COVID-19 vaccination. The chain is built from TRBV4-2 and TRBJ1-1; perhaps TRBD1 as D (5 bases). The source of this sequence is a human donor who received a COVID-19 vaccine. The CDR3 nucleotides read TGTGCCAGCAGCTTCCAGGGCGGGAACACTGAAGCTTTCTTT. Translating gives CASSFQGGNTEAFF.